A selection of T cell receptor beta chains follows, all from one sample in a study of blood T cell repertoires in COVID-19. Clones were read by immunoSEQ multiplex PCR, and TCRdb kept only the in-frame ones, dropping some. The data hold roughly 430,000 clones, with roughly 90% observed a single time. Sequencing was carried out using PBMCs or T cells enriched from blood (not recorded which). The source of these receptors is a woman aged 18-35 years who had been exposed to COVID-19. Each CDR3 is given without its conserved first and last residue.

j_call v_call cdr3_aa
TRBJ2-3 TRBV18 ASSNGQGTDTQY
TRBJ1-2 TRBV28 ASSDRGRNYGYT
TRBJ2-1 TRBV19 ASRPGGSSYNEQF
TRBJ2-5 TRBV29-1 SLWLAGQETQY
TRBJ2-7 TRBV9 ASSVGSGEYYEQY
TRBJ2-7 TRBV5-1 ASSPGQEIYEQY
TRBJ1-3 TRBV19 ASTQGFSGNTIY
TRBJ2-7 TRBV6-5 ASGIQCHYEQY
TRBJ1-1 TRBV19 ASGSRGGMNTEAF
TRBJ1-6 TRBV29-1 SVKDRGSNSPLH
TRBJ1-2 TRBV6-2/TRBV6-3 ASSLLPGYGYT
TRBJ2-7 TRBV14 ASSLAGGRVYEQY
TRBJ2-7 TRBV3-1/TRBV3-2 ASSQVSLAYIHEQY
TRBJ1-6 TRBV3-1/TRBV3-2 ASSQTGGRSPLH
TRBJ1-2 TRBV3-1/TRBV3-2 ASSQAGQTNYGYT
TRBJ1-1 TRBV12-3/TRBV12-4 ASSLEQTEAF
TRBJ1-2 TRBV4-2 ASSQAGGGYGYT